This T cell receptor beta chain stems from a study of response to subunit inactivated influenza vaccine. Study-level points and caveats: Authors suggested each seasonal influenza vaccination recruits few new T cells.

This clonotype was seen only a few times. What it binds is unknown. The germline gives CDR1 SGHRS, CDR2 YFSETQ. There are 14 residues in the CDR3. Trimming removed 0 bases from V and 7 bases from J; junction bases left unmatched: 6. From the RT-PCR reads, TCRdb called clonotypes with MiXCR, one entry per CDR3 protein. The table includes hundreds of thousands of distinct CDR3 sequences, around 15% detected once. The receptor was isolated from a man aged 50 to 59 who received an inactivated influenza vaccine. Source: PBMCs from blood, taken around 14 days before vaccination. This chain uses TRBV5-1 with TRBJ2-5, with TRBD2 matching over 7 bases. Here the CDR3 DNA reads TGCGCCAGCAGCTTGGACCGGACGGGAGGGACCCAGTACTTC. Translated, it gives CASSLDRTGGTQYF.